One sample yielded the 12 T cell receptor beta chains listed below, sequenced in a study of blood T cell repertoires in COVID-19. Measured with immunoSEQ multiplex PCR; TCRdb has only the in-frame clones, and not every one. The table has about 360,000 clones, roughly 86% seen once. The sample was PBMCs or T cells enriched from blood (not recorded which). The receptors here all came from a man aged 30 to 45 who had recovered from COVID-19.

V is TRBV6-5 and J is TRBJ2-2; 10 bases agree with TRBD1. This CDR3 spans 14 amino acids. V shed 6 bases, J shed 5 bases, and the junction held 3 bases outside the gene matches. Germline CDR1 MNHEY, CDR2 SVGAGI. CDR3 nucleotides: TGTGCCAGCAGAGGACAGGGGGAAACCGGGGAGCTGTTTTTT. Its protein is CASRGQGETGELFF.

CDR3 amino acids: CASSLGGGHRVQSYGYTF. CDR3 DNA sequence: TGTGCCAGCAGCTTAGGGGGGGGACACCGGGTCCAAAGCTATGGCTACACCTTC. V gene TRBV7-9 combines with J gene TRBJ1-2, with TRBD1 as a possible D gene (6 bases). Germline V lookup: CDR1 SEHNR, CDR2 FQNEAQ (reference sequence). CDR3 length: 18 residues. Trimming cost V 1 base and J 4 bases, with 22 bases left between them.

The chain joins TRBV7-2 to TRBJ2-1; D perhaps matches TRBD2 (5 bases). There are 13 residues in the CDR3. Germline CDR1 reads SGHTA; CDR2 reads FQGNSA. V lost 1 base to trimming and J lost 14 bases, with 15 bases between them. CDR3 coding DNA: TGTGCCAGCAGCTTAGTATCGGGCGGGCCAAAGTTCTTC. Residues: CASSLVSGGPKFF.

The chain is built from TRBV4-1 and TRBJ2-7; TRBD1 matches 7 bases. With V trimmed by 2 bases and J by 3 bases, 4 bases remained unmatched. This CDR3 has 14 residues. The germline gives CDR1 MGHRA, CDR2 YSYEKL. The CDR3 protein is CASSQPDRVYEQYF. The CDR3 DNA follows: TGCGCCAGCAGCCAACCCGACAGGGTCTACGAGCAGTACTTC.

V usage is TRBV6-4 and J usage is TRBJ1-2; 9 positions agree with TRBD1. V gave up 3 bases and J gave up 1 base; unmatched junction bases: 3. Germline V CDR1 and CDR2: MRHNA, SNTAGT. This CDR3 is built from 15 residues. Here the CDR3 reads CASSEGQGSNYGYTF. The CDR3 coding sequence is TGTGCCAGCAGTGAGGGACAGGGTAGTAACTATGGCTACACCTTC.

The rearrangement joins TRBV7-2 to TRBJ2-1, with D possibly being TRBD1 (6 bases). V was trimmed by 1 base and J by 4 bases, leaving 11 bases between them. The germline V gene encodes CDR1 SGHTA and CDR2 FQGNSA. The CDR3 contains 15 residues. CDR3 residues: CASSLDQGSYNEQFF. In nucleotides, the CDR3 is TGTGCCAGCAGCTTAGACCAGGGGAGTTACAATGAGCAGTTCTTC.

A remark on this clone: Other DNA sequences in the same sample also yield this CDR3. This rearrangement joins TRBV5-1 to TRBJ1-1; no clear D. The V end lost 0 bases, the J end lost 2 bases, and 8 bases lay between the germline ends. Germline V gives CDR1 SGHRS, CDR2 YFSETQ. This CDR3 has 14 residues. CDR3 DNA: TGCGCCAGCAGCTTGGCGCCAGGTAACACTGAAGCTTTCTTT. It specifies CASSLAPGNTEAFF.

This clone was found a few times. The chain is built from TRBV4-1 and TRBJ1-1; D is uncertain. The V and J ends lost 4 bases and 0 bases respectively, with 6 bases between them. This CDR3 spans 13 amino acids. CDR1 MGHRA and CDR2 YSYEKL come from the germline V gene. The CDR3 region is CASSLTVNTEAFF. CDR3 bases: TGCGCCAGCAGCCTAACGGTGAACACTGAAGCTTTCTTT.

The chain joins TRBV21-1 to TRBJ2-5; the D call TRBD2 from the table was never checked on the DNA. TRBV21-1 is marked as a pseudogene. This CDR3 comprises 18 residues. The CDR3 coding sequence is TGTGCCAGCAGCAAAGGAAGTAGGAGCGGGGGGAACCAAGAGACCCAGTACTTC. The encoded protein is CASSKGSRSGGNQETQYF.

The chain employs TRBV15 and TRBJ1-3, with a weak D call TRBD1 (5 bases). The CDR3 runs 14 residues. V was shortened by 5 bases and J by 3 bases, with 11 bases between the two germline ends. Looked up from germline, CDR1 is LNHNV and CDR2 is YYDKDF (reference sequence). The CDR3 loop reads CATSPTGDGNTIYF. The CDR3 DNA reads as TGTGCCACCAGCCCGACGGGGGATGGAAACACCATATATTTT.

The rearrangement links TRBV19 to TRBJ1-2; 8 bases align to TRBD1. The germline gives CDR1 LNHDA, CDR2 SQIVND (reference sequence). The trim removed 5 bases at V and 4 bases at J, leaving 6 bases unmatched. CDR3 length equals 14 residues. The CDR3 bases are TGTGCCAGTAGTCCAGGGGGCGCTGCCTATGGCTACACCTTC. Residues: CASSPGGAAYGYTF.

The rearrangement links TRBV28 to TRBJ2-7; 11 nucleotides line up with TRBD1. The CDR3 loop spans 15 amino acids. J gave up 4 bases and V 5 bases, and 7 bases lay outside the gene matches. Germline V lookup: CDR1 MDHEN, CDR2 SYDVKM. The CDR3 DNA sequence: TGTGCCAGCAGTCCGCGGACAGGGGGCGGGTACGAGCAGTACTTC. Its protein product is CASSPRTGGGYEQYF.